This passage covers 13 T cell receptor beta chains from one sample sequenced in a study of cytomegalovirus exposure and HLA in healthy donors. The PCR used 60 Vbeta and 13 Jbeta primers. Assay used: immunoSEQ multiplex PCR; TCRdb lists only in-frame clones, some missing. Among some 150,000 clones listed, roughly 9.6% were seen once. The source material was PBMCs. All receptors come from a woman in her forties in good health and CMV-seropositive.

This clone was seen only a few times. This chain joins TRBV6-5 and TRBJ2-1, with a possible D match to TRBD2 (6 bases). Trimming removed 2 bases at V and 7 bases at J, with 6 bases between. Germline assignment: CDR1 MNHEY and CDR2 SVGAGI. This CDR3 region has 12 residues. The CDR3 loop reads CASSYRGNEQFF. The CDR3 coding sequence is TGTGCCAGCAGTTACCGGGGGAATGAGCAGTTCTTC.

Ten or more counts support this clone. Different DNA sequences within this sample yield the same CDR3. V and J are TRBV29-1 and TRBJ2-7; D is unclear. The V gene lost 5 bases and the J gene lost 2 bases, with 7 bases spanning the gap. CDR3 length equals 11 residues. The germline gives CDR1 SQVTM, CDR2 ANQGSEA. CDR3 region: CSVIKTYEQYF. CDR3 bases: TGCAGCGTTATCAAAACCTACGAGCAGTACTTC.

V and J are TRBV18 and TRBJ1-1, with TRBD1 matching 9 bases. CDR1 KGHSH and CDR2 LQKENI come from the germline V gene. The trim removed 1 base at V and 6 bases at J, leaving 12 bases unmatched. The CDR3 extends over 17 amino acids. This CDR3 is CASSPRGTGSLYAEAFF. In nucleotides, the CDR3 is TGTGCCAGCTCACCACGAGGGACAGGGTCTCTCTACGCTGAAGCTTTCTTT.

This clone appeared a few times. V and J are TRBV6-6 and TRBJ2-5, with 11 bases aligning to TRBD2. The junction had 0 bases not matched to a gene; V was cut back by 2 bases and J by 4 bases. The CDR3 runs to 14 residues. Germline V gene sequence: CDR1 MNHNY, CDR2 SVGAGI (reference sequence). CDR3 nucleotide sequence: TGTGCCAGCAGTTACCTAGCGGGGGGAGAGACCCAGTACTTC. Translating gives CASSYLAGGETQYF.

The chain has TRBV5-4 and TRBJ1-1; 7 bases align to TRBD1. CDR1 and CDR2 (germline): SGHNT, YYREEE (reference sequence). Unmatched junction bases numbered 2, after V lost 3 bases and J lost 0 bases. The CDR3 length is 14 residues. As DNA, the CDR3 is TGTGCCAGCAGCTCGGGACAGTTGAACACTGAAGCTTTCTTT. This codes for CASSSGQLNTEAFF.

This clone was seen only a few times. This chain connects TRBV2 to TRBJ2-4, with 10 bases lining up with TRBD1. V was clipped by 10 bases and J by 7 bases; unmatched bases: 13. CDR1 SNHLY and CDR2 FYNNEI come from the germline V gene. There are 15 residues in the CDR3. Written as DNA, the CDR3 is TGTGCCACCTCCAAGGACAGGGGGTTGGGGAACATTCAGTACTTC. It codes for CATSKDRGLGNIQYF.

The chain carries TRBV2 and TRBJ1-6; D is possibly TRBD1 (6 bases). The V and J ends lost 7 bases and 7 bases respectively, with 11 bases between them. CDR3 size: 13 residues. CDR1 is SNHLY, CDR2 FYNNEI, per germline. The CDR3 sequence is CASIGQTNSPLHF. The CDR3 DNA is TGTGCCAGCATAGGACAGACGAATTCACCCCTCCACTTT.

Regarding this clone: Other DNA sequences in this sample translate to the same CDR3. This rearrangement joins TRBV6-5 to TRBJ1-2, with D possibly TRBD1 on 5 matching bases. The CDR3 spans 16 residues. Trimming removed 2 bases from V and 4 bases from J, with 17 bases in between. The germline V gene has CDR1 MNHEY and CDR2 SVGAGI. CDR3 loop: CASSYLPHLRGYGYTF. CDR3 DNA: TGTGCCAGCAGTTACCTCCCCCACCTAAGGGGCTATGGCTACACCTTC.

CDR3 in DNA: TGTGCCAGCAGCCTACCGACTAGCGGGGGTGGAATTAGCACAGATACGCAGTATTTT. Amino acids: CASSLPTSGGGISTDTQYF. V is TRBV7-8 and J is TRBJ2-3; 12 bases align to TRBD2. CDR3 length equals 19 residues. Per the germline V gene, CDR1 is SGHVS and CDR2 is FQNEAQ. The V segment lost 5 bases and the J segment 0 bases; nucleotides outside the gene matches: 12.

The chain employs TRBV10-3 and TRBJ2-2; D remains unclear. Germline CDR1 reads ENHRY; CDR2 reads SYGVKD. The CDR3 loop spans 14 amino acids. Trimming shortened V by 2 bases and J by 6 bases, and 10 bases separated the two germline ends. Written as DNA, the CDR3 is TGTGCCATCAGTGAGCCCGAACGGGCCGGGGAGCTGTTTTTT. It codes for CAISEPERAGELFF.

The table lists this clone with a few counts. CDR3 in amino acids: CATSRDSQGAYGYTF. The CDR3 coding sequence is TGTGCCACCAGCAGAGATTCACAGGGGGCATATGGCTACACCTTC. The genes are TRBV15 and TRBJ1-2; TRBD1 agrees at 9 bases. CDR1 LNHNV and CDR2 YYDKDF come from the germline V gene (reference sequence). This CDR3 comprises 15 residues. With 0 bases clipped from V and 5 bases from J, the junction kept 4 bases outside the gene matches. Complete variable domain (other parts from reference TRBV15 and TRBJ1-2): DAMVIQNPRYQVTQFGKPVTLSCSQTLNHNVMYWYQQKSSQAPKLLFHYYDKDFNNEADTPDNFQSRRPNTSFCFLDIRSPGLGDTAMYLCATSRDSQGAYGYTFGSGTRLTVV.

The chain couples TRBV6-6 to TRBJ2-7; 9 bases fit TRBD2. The CDR3 length is 15 residues. Trimming at V came to 5 bases and at J to 0 bases, leaving 5 bases not matched to a gene. CDR1 MNHNY and CDR2 SVGAGI come from the germline V gene (reference sequence). CDR3 sequence reads: CASSAAGGRSYEQYF. The CDR3, as DNA: TGTGCCAGCAGTGCAGCGGGGGGCCGCTCCTACGAGCAGTACTTC.

This rearrangement joins TRBV19 to TRBJ1-1, with TRBD1 matching 10 bases. V was pared by 8 bases and J by 0 bases, with 6 bases of the junction left unmatched. Germline CDR1 is LNHDA and CDR2 is SQIVND (reference sequence). The length of the CDR3 is 15 residues. CDR3 nucleotide sequence: TGTGCCAGTCGACAGGGGGCCCGCATGAACACTGAAGCTTTCTTT. Protein product: CASRQGARMNTEAFF.